This TCR beta chain came from a study of tumor-infiltrating lymphocytes in primary liver carcinoma. Study summary: Tumor staging was T1-T3 N0M0; sizes spanned roughly 4.2 to 10 cm across.

Synthesis of TCR beta cDNA was carried out from 500 ng total RNA with a constant-region primer. The TCR beta library was amplified through three nested multiplex PCR rounds in a modified ARM-PCR procedure. TCRdb processed the multiplex PCR reads anew with MiXCR; each CDR3 protein has one entry. The sample shows approximately 330,000 distinct CDR3 sequences, less than 75% of them seen only once. Unsorted whole blood yielded blood RNA, and germline DNA was extracted as well. The sample comprised peripheral blood. This clonotype was sampled from a man aged 40-49 years with primary liver carcinoma and hepatitis B virus infection.

CDR3 amino acids: CASSLELPVNEQFF. DNA for the CDR3: TGTGCCAGCAGCTTGGAATTACCAGTAAATGAGCAGTTCTTC. The chain recombines TRBV5-4 with TRBJ2-1; no reliable D call. V was shortened by 0 bases and J by 7 bases, with 11 bases between the two germline ends. The CDR3 has 14 residues. The germline gives CDR1 SGHNT, CDR2 YYREEE (reference sequence).